These 11 T cell receptor beta chains were sequenced from one sample in a study of cytomegalovirus exposure and HLA in healthy donors. Primers included in the PCR were 60 Vbeta and 13 Jbeta primers. Profiling relied on immunoSEQ multiplex PCR, and the TCRdb table lists in-frame clones only, not all of them. The sample records about 150,000 clones, about 80% being singletons. Sequenced sample: PBMCs. The receptors originated from a woman aged 50 to 65 in good health and CMV-seropositive.

J is TRBJ2-7 and V is TRBV18; tentative D call: TRBD2 (5 bases). The V and J ends lost 6 bases and 6 bases respectively, with 24 bases between them. The CDR3 is made up of 16 amino acids. CDR1 and CDR2 (germline): KGHSH, LQKENI. DNA for the CDR3: TGTGCCAGCTCGCCCGCCCAAGCTAACCTTCGGGGCGAGCAGTACTTC. Encoded protein: CASSPAQANLRGEQYF.

The chain joins TRBV15 to TRBJ1-2; 7 bases are a match to TRBD1. The CDR3 is 15 amino acids. Germline values: CDR1 LNHNV, CDR2 YYDKDF (reference sequence). The V gene end was trimmed by 4 bases and the J gene end by 5 bases; junction bases not matched to a gene: 10. DNA for the CDR3: TGTGCCACCAGCATACCCGGGACAGCCGATTATGGCTACACCTTC. As protein: CATSIPGTADYGYTF.

The chain joins TRBV11-3 to TRBJ1-1; D is unresolved. The CDR3 is 15 residues long. V was trimmed by 4 bases and J by 7 bases, leaving 19 bases between them. Germline lookup yields CDR1 SGHNT and CDR2 YENEEA. The CDR3 spells CASSSSNTGGGEAFF. The CDR3 region has the DNA TGTGCCAGCAGCTCCTCAAATACGGGAGGAGGTGAAGCTTTCTTT.

CDR3 sequence: CASSSNRGANVLTF. The CDR3 region has the DNA TGTGCCAGCAGCTCCAACAGGGGGGCCAACGTCCTGACTTTC. V usage is TRBV11-1 and J usage is TRBJ2-6, with D possibly TRBD1 on 5 matching bases. CDR1 is SGHAT and CDR2 is FQDESV in the germline V gene (reference sequence). The CDR3 is 14 residues long. The V end was cut by 4 bases, the J end by 4 bases, with 8 bases between.

This chain uses TRBV29-1 with TRBJ1-2; the D gene is possibly TRBD1 (5 bases). Germline V lookup: CDR1 SQVTM, CDR2 ANQGSEA. The CDR3 sequence is 14 residues long. Trimming shortened V by 2 bases and J by 2 bases, and 12 bases separated the two germline ends. The CDR3 nucleotides read TGCAGCGTTGAAAGACGGGGGAGAAACTATGGCTACACCTTC. Amino acids: CSVERRGRNYGYTF.

The rearrangement uses TRBV13 and TRBJ2-1; D might be TRBD2 (6 bases). The CDR3 runs 14 residues. CDR1 and CDR2 (germline): PRHDT, FYEKMQ (reference sequence). V dropped 6 bases and J dropped 3 bases, with 12 bases sitting between them. This CDR3 is CASSTGLGYNEQFF. The CDR3 coding sequence is TGTGCCAGCAGTACGGGACTGGGCTACAATGAGCAGTTCTTC.

V and J are TRBV6-5 and TRBJ1-1; D may be TRBD1 (6 bases). Germline loops: CDR1 MNHEY, CDR2 SVGAGI. The CDR3 loop spans 14 amino acids. V shed 5 bases and J shed 7 bases, with 17 bases lying between them. The CDR3 loop is CASSPRGYGGEAFF. Written as DNA, the CDR3 is TGTGCCAGCAGTCCCAGGGGTTATGGGGGTGAAGCTTTCTTT.

Judged by abundance, this clone is medium-sized. The chain couples TRBV19 to TRBJ2-7; tentative D call: TRBD2 (6 bases). Germline CDR1 and CDR2: LNHDA and SQIVND (reference sequence). Trimming took off 5 bases at V and 6 bases at J, with 14 bases between the two ends. The CDR3 totals 13 residues. This CDR3 reads CASSQEGWGEQYF. CDR3 nucleotides: TGTGCCAGTAGTCAGGAGGGGTGGGGCGAGCAGTACTTC.

The gene calls are TRBV15 and TRBJ2-4; D is possibly TRBD1 (6 bases). Trimming pared 4 bases from V and 8 bases from J, leaving 24 bases between. The CDR3 totals 17 residues. Looked up from germline, CDR1 is LNHNV and CDR2 is YYDKDF (reference sequence). The CDR3 DNA follows: TGTGCCACCAGCACCTCACAGGGTACGGCCCGGAGTGACATTCAGTACTTC. Protein: CATSTSQGTARSDIQYF. Full variable domain (remainder filled in from reference TRBV15 and TRBJ2-4): DAMVIQNPRYQVTQFGKPVTLSCSQTLNHNVMYWYQQKSSQAPKLLFHYYDKDFNNEADTPDNFQSRRPNTSFCFLDIRSPGLGDTAMYLCATSTSQGTARSDIQYFGAGTRLSVL.

The chain has TRBV21-1 and TRBJ2-7; TRBD1, the table's D call, was not compared with the DNA. TRBV21-1 is labeled a pseudogene. This CDR3 region has 16 residues. CDR3 amino acids: CASSTSHGTKPYEQYF. CDR3 sequence (DNA): TGTGCCAGCAGCACATCCCATGGGACAAAGCCCTACGAGCAGTACTTC.

The CDR3 DNA sequence: TGTGCCAGCAGGGGGACAGGGGGCATGAGCACTGAAGCTTTCTTT. Translating gives CASRGTGGMSTEAFF. This chain uses TRBV6-1 with TRBJ1-1, with 12 bases aligning to TRBD1. The J segment lost 4 bases and the V segment lost 6 bases, leaving 6 bases of the junction unmatched. The CDR3 spans 15 residues. Germline CDR1 is MNHNS and CDR2 is SASEGT.